The 3 T cell receptor beta chains in this list originate from one sample, sequenced in a study of cytomegalovirus exposure and HLA in healthy donors. Amplification used 60 Vbeta primers and 13 Jbeta primers. TCRdb's copy holds only in-frame clones and misses some; the assay was immunoSEQ multiplex PCR. This sample's clone table lists 150,000 or so clones. The sequenced sample was PBMCs. These receptor sequences come from a young man in good health and CMV-seronegative.

The rearrangement uses TRBV19 and TRBJ2-1; 13 bases line up with TRBD2. V dropped 6 bases and J dropped 0; count of bases not matched to a gene: 5. The CDR3 sequence is 17 residues long. The germline V gene has CDR1 LNHDA and CDR2 SQIVND (reference sequence). The DNA for the CDR3 is TGTGCCAGTAGGGGACTAGCGGGGCTTAGCTCCTACAATGAGCAGTTCTTC. Amino acids: CASRGLAGLSSYNEQFF.

The V and J genes are TRBV5-1 and TRBJ2-3, with D maybe TRBD2 (6 bases). V was clipped by 5 bases and J by 1 base, with 14 bases between them. Germline CDR1 and CDR2: SGHRS and YFSETQ. The CDR3 is 15 residues long. CDR3: CASSLNSGRTDTQYF. CDR3 nucleotide sequence: TGCGCCAGCAGTCTAAATAGCGGTCGCACAGATACGCAGTATTTT.

DNA for the CDR3: TGTGCCACCAGCAGAGATCGGGTACAGGGGGGCACAGATACGCAGTATTTT. Translated: CATSRDRVQGGTDTQYF. This rearrangement joins TRBV15 to TRBJ2-3; 8 nucleotides agree with TRBD1. CDR1 LNHNV and CDR2 YYDKDF come from the germline V gene (reference sequence). V gave up 0 bases and J gave up 1 base; unmatched junction bases: 6. The CDR3 consists of 17 residues.